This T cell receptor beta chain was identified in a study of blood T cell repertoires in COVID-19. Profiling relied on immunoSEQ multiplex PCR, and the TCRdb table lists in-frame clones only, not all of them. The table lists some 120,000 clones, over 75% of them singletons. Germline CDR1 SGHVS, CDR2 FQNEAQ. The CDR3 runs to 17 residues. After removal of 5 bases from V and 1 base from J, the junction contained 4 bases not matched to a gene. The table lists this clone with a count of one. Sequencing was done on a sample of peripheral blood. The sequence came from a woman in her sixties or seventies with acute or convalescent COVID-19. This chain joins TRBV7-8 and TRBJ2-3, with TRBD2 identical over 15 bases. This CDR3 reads CASSPRTSGRGTDTQYF. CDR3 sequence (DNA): TGTGCCAGCAGCCCGAGGACTAGCGGGAGGGGCACAGATACGCAGTATTTT.